This T cell receptor (beta chain) was retrieved from a study of STAT5B mutations in CD4+ large granular lymphocyte leukemia. Study outcomes and limitations: Without HLA matching, higher CD4+ than CD8+ T-LGLL clonality could reflect small sample size. Without putative leukemic clones, patient CD4-sorted repertoires remained more clonal than healthy CD4+ repertoires.

Control samples were healthy donors' buffy coats. The assay was immunoSEQ multiplex PCR, and TCRdb's table has in-frame clones only and misses some. The data show fewer than 40,000 clones, with over 65% seen just once and less than 9% held by the top ten. This clone has a single count. Its target is unknown. This TCR came from a human donor in good health. Material for sequencing was CD4+ T cells from blood buffy coats.

This chain's CDR3 is CASSLDNEQFF. The CDR3 DNA sequence: TGTGCCAGCAGCTTAGACAATGAGCAGTTCTTC. The V gene is TRBV11-3, the J gene TRBJ2-1; D is uncertain. V was trimmed by 0 bases and J by 6 bases, leaving 0 bases between them. Germline V lookup: CDR1 SGHNT, CDR2 YENEEA. This CDR3 spans 11 amino acids.